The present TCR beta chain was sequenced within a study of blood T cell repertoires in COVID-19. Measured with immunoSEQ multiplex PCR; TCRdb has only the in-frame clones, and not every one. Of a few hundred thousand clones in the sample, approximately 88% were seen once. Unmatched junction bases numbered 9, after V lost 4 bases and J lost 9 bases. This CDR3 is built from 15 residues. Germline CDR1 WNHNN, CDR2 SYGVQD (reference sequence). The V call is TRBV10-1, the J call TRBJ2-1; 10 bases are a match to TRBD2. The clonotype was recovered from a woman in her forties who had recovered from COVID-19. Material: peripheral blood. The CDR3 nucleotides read TGCGCCAGCAGTGGGGGTCTAGCGGGGGTCGGTGAGCAGTTCTTC. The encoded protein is CASSGGLAGVGEQFF.